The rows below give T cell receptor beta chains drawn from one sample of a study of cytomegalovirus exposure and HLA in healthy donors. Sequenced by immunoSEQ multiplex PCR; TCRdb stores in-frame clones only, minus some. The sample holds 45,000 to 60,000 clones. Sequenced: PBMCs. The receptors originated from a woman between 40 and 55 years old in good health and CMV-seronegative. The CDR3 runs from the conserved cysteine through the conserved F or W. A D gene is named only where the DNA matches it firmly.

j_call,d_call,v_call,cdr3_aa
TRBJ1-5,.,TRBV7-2,CASSLISGVSNQPQHF
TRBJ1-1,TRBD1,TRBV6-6,CASSGQGAFRTEAFF
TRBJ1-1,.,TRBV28,CASRQLPQGNTEAFF
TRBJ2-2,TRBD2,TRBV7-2,CASSFPEREGSTGELFF
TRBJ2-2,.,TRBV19,CASKSGHYTGELFF
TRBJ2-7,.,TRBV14,CASSQELSAGYEQYF
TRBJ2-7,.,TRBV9,CASSVVASSGEQYF
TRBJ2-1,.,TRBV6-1,CASHPRGLYNEQFF
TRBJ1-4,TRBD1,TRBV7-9,CASSPGTGGHEKLFF
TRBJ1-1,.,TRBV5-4,CASSLSLTGSGTEAFF
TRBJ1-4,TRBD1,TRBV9,CASSVEPGGEKLFF
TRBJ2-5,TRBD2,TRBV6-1,CASSETGLAGGETQYF
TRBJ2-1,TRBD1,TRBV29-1,CSVDYGTAPYNEQFF
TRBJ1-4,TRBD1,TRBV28,CASSTRDRGDEKLFF
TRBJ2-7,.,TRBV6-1,CASSDVGVSYEQYF
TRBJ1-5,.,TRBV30,CAWSVLGQRGNQPQHF
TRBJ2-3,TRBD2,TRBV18,CASSPLAGAGTDTQYF
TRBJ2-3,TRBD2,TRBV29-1,CSVPGGYTDTQYF
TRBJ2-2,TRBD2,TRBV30,CASRTSSGGELFF
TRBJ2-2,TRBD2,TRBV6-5,CASSGRVLDTGELFF
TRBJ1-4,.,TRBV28,CASSLRGEEEKLFF
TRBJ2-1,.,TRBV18,CASAPPAGGTDNEQFF
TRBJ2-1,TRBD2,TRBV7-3,CASSRSGTSGYGVDEQFF
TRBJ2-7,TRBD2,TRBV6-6,CASRLAGNYEQYF
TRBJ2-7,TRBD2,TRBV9,CASSDSGTNIAYEQYF
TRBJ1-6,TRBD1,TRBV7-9,CASSLGQGGSVNSPLHF
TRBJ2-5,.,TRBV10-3,CAISEGGNLYQETQYF
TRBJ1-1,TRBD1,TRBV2,CASSLTGEGNTEAFF
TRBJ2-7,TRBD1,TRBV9,CASSAGIDRAPYEQYF
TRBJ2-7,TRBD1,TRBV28,CASSTTGTGGAWEQYF
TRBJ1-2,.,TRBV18,CASSPFSNDGYTF
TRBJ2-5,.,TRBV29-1,CSGRMEGETQYF